This TCR beta chain was identified during a study of molecular identifiers for immune sequencing clone quantification. Regarding the study as a whole: Reportedly, one cell's Jurkat TCR RNA was detected within 1,200,000 naive CD8 cells.

This clonotype showed up many times. Its antigen is unidentified. Germline V gene sequence: CDR1 LNHDA, CDR2 SQIVND (reference sequence). V lost 2 bases and J lost 5, with 24 bases in between. The CDR3 is 18 amino acids. Previously published methods and listed TCR primers were used for the bulk TCR libraries. MiXCR, run by TCRdb on the PCR reads, gives a single entry per CDR3 protein. In the table there are approximately 500,000 distinct CDR3 sequences, over 20% of which are singletons. Using 10%, 30% or 50% RNA, naive CD8 libraries were derived from 20,000 to 1,000,000 sorted cells. CD8+CD4-CCR7+CD45RA+ sorting gave the naive CD8 T cells.

Sample: naive CD8+ T cells from blood, with Jurkat cell RNA spiked in. Stated subset: FACS-sorted CD8+CD4-CCR7+CD45RA+ naive T cells. This sequence was found in a human donor in good health. Some libraries in this study had Jurkat cell RNA spiked in. This rearrangement joins TRBV19 to TRBJ1-1, with D tentatively TRBD1 (6 bases). CDR3 coding DNA: TGTGCCAGTAGTATACATGATGGGGGCCTCCCCGAGGGTACTGAAGCTTTCTTT. As protein: CASSIHDGGLPEGTEAFF.